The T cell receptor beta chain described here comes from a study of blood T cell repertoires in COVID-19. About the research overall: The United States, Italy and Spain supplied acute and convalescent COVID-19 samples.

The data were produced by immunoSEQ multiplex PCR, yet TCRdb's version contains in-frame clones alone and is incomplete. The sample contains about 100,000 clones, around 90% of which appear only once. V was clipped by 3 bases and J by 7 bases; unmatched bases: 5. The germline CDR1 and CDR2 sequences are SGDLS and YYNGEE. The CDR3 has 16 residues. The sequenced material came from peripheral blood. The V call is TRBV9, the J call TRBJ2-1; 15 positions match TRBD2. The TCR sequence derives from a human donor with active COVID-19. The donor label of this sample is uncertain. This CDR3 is CASSASGTSGGNEQFF. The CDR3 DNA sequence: TGTGCCAGCAGCGCCTCCGGGACTAGCGGGGGGAATGAGCAGTTCTTC.